The present entry profiles one T cell receptor (beta chain) with its context. The antigen is not known. The data were obtained in a study of shared clonotypes between healthy human individuals. CDR1 LGHNA and CDR2 YSLEER come from the germline V gene. J lost 4 bases, V lost 5 bases, and 5 bases had no gene match. The CDR3 sequence is 13 residues long. Findings and limits, study-wide: Non-shared clonotypes had lower generation probabilities than clonotypes shared by all four sorted-subset donors.

Each subset's genomic DNA was shared equally among a number of immunoSEQ plates. The protocol was immunoSEQ multiplex PCR, while the TCRdb copy is restricted to in-frame clones and leaves out a portion. The sample lists roughly 1,800,000 clones, roughly 95% occurring once. Terminally differentiated effector memory CD45RA+ cells were left out of the naive CD8 fraction, which was CD45RO-negative and positively selected for CCR7. The sequenced sample consisted of naive CD8+ T cells sorted from blood. This sequence originates from a young man in good health. This chain uses TRBV4-3 with TRBJ2-7, with TRBD1 matching over 7 bases. The chain's CDR3 is CASSAGTDYEQYF. CDR3 in DNA: TGCGCCAGCAGCGCCGGGACAGATTACGAGCAGTACTTC.